The clone carrying this T cell receptor (beta chain) was seen a handful of times. As yet, its antigen is unknown. This CDR3 is 13 amino acids long. Trimming stripped 0 bases from V and 11 bases from J, with 11 bases between. CDR1 is DFQATT, CDR2 SNEGSKA, per germline (reference sequence). The data originate from a study of CD8+CD57+ T cells in acquired aplastic anemia. Study in general: DNA per sorted CD4+ or CD8+ sample ranged about 0.17 to 27.4 ug, averaging 3.2 ug. Where healthy donors were concerned, CD4+ cells averaged around 11 million reads.

Genomic DNA templated the TCR beta VDJ and CDR3 profiling. A single record per CDR3 protein comes from TCRdb applying MiXCR to the reads. In the table there are 180,000 or so distinct CDR3 sequences, 40% to 55% of which are singletons. Study conclusions and caveats: Controls did not differ significantly from patients in CD8+ Simpson's diversity. There were approximately 27 CD8+ CDR3 sequences that occurred in both patients and controls.

Sequenced sample: sorted CD4+, CD8+, or CD8+CD57+ T cells (not recorded which) from PBMCs. The chain is built from TRBV20-1 and TRBJ2-6; no clear D. This receptor was taken from a human donor in good health. Here the CDR3 reads CSAREVSRDVLTF. The CDR3 nucleotides read TGCAGTGCTAGAGAGGTCAGTCGTGACGTCCTGACTTTC.